The present T cell receptor beta chain was sequenced within a study of T-cell reconstitution after alpha-beta-depleted transplantation in children. Using unique molecular identifiers, the investigators prepared the TCRbeta library. TCRdb re-derived calls from the PCR reads in MiXCR, one entry per CDR3 protein. This repertoire shows about 90,000 distinct CDR3 sequences, roughly 8% found once; its top ten account for 6.9%. This clonotype showed up many times. The germline V gene encodes CDR1 SGHRS and CDR2 YFSETQ. The V end lost 0 bases, the J end lost 6 bases, and 5 bases lay between the germline ends. This CDR3 has 12 amino acids.

The sequences come from PBMCs from the stem cell graft donor, collected from the stem cell graft. The receptor was derived from a human donor who donated a stem cell graft to a child with congenital amegakaryocytic thrombocytopenia. V gene TRBV5-1 combines with J gene TRBJ2-3, with D hard to call. CDR3 DNA: TGCGCCAGCAGCTTGGCCCAGGATACGCAGTATTTT. It specifies CASSLAQDTQYF.